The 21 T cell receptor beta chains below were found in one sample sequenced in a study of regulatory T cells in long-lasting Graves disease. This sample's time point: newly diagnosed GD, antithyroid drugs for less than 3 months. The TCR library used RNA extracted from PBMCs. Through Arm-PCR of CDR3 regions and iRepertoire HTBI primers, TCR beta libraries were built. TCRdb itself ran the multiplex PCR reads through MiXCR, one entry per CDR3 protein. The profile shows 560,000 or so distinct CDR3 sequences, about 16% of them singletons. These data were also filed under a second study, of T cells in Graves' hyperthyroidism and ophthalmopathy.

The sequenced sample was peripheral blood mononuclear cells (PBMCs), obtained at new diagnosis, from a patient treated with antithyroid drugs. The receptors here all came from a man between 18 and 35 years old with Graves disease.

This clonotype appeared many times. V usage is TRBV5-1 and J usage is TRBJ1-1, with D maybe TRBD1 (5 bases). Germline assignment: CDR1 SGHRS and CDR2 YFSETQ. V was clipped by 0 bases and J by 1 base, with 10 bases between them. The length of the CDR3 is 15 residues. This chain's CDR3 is CASSLALQENTEAFF. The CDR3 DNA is TGCGCCAGCAGCTTGGCCCTACAGGAGAACACTGAAGCTTTCTTT. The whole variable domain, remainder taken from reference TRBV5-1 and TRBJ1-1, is KAGVTQTPRYLIKTRGQQVTLSCSPISGHRSVSWYQQTPGQGLQFLFEYFSETQRNKGNFPGRFSGRQFSNSRSEMNVSTLELGDSALYLCASSLALQENTEAFFGQGTRLTVV.

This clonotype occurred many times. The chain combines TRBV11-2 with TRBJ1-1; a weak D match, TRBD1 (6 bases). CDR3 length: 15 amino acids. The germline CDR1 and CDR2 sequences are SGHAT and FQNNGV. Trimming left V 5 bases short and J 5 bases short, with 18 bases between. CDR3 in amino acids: CASSPEAGGRTEAFF. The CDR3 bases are TGTGCCAGCAGCCCGGAGGCGGGGGGCAGGACTGAAGCTTTCTTT.

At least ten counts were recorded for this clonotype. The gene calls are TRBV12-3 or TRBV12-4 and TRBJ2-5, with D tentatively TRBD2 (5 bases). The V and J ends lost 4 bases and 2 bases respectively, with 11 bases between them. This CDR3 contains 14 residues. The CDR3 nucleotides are TGTGCCAGCAGTTCGGAGCGGTTACAAGAGACCCAGTACTTC. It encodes CASSSERLQETQYF.

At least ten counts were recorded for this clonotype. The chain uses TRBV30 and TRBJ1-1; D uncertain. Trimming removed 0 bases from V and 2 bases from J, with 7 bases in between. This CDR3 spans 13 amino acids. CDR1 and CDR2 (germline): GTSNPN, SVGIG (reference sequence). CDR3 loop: CAWSVNFNTEAFF. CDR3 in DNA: TGTGCCTGGAGTGTAAACTTTAACACTGAAGCTTTCTTT.

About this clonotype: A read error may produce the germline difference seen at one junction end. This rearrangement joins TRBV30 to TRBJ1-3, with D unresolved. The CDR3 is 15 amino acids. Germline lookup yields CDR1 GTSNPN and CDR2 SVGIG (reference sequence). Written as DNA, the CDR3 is TGTGCCGGAAAGGACGGCCCGCTGTCTGGGAACACCATATATTTT. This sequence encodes CAGKDGPLSGNTIYF.

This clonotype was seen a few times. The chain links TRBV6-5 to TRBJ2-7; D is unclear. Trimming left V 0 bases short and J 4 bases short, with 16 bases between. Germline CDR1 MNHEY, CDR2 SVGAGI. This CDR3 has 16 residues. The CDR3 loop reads CASSYSVGNGGYEQYF. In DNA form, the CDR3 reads TGTGCCAGCAGTTACTCGGTGGGAAATGGTGGTTACGAGCAGTACTTC.

The CDR3, as DNA: TGCAGCGCCCTGCGACTTGGGGCTGAAGCTTTCTTT. This encodes CSALRLGAEAFF. The chain couples TRBV29-1 to TRBJ1-1, with D uncertain. CDR3 length equals 12 residues. Germline loops: CDR1 SQVTM, CDR2 ANQGSEA. Between the trimmed V and J ends, which lost 7 bases and 6 bases, there was a span of 15 bases.

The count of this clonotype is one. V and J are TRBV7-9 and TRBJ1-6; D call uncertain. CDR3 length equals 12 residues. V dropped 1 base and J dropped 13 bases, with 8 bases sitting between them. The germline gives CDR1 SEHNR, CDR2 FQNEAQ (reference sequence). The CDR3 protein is CASSLDLKPLHF. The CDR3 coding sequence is TGTGCCAGCAGCTTAGACTTAAAGCCCCTCCACTTT. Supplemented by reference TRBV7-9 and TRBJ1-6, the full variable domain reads DTGVSQNPRHKITKRGQNVTFRCDPISEHNRLYWYRQTLGQGPEFLTYFQNEAQLEKSRLLSDRFSAERPKGSFSTLEIQRTEQGDSAMYLCASSLDLKPLHFGNGTRLTVT.

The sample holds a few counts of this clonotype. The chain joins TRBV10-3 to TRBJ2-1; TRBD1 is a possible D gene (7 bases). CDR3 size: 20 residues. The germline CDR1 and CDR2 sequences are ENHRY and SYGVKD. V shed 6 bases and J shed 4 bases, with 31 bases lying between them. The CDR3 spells CAIRDYRGLEGKAVYNEQFF. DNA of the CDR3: TGTGCCATCAGGGACTACAGGGGCTTAGAGGGGAAAGCCGTATACAATGAGCAGTTCTTC.

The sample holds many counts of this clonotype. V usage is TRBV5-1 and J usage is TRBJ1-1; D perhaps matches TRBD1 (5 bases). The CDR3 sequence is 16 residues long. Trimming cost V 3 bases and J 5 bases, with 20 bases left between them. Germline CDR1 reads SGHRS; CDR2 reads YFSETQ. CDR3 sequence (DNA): TGCGCCAGCAGCTGGGGGGTCGGGGGGACGAGGACTGAAGCTTTCTTT. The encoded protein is CASSWGVGGTRTEAFF. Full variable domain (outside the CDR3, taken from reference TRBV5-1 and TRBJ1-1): KAGVTQTPRYLIKTRGQQVTLSCSPISGHRSVSWYQQTPGQGLQFLFEYFSETQRNKGNFPGRFSGRQFSNSRSEMNVSTLELGDSALYLCASSWGVGGTRTEAFFGQGTRLTVV.

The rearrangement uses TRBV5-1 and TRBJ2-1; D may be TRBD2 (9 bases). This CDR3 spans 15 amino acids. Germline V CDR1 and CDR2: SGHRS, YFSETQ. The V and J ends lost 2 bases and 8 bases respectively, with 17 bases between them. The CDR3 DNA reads TGCGCCAGCAGCTTCCAGGGGGCGGGGGGGGATGAGCAGTTCTTC. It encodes CASSFQGAGGDEQFF.

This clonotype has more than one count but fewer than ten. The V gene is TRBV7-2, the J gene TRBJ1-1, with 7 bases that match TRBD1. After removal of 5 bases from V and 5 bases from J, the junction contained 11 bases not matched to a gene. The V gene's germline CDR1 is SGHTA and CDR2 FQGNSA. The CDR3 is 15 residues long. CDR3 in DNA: TGTGCCAGCAGCCCCAACAGGGGTATAGGAACTGAAGCTTTCTTT. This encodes CASSPNRGIGTEAFF.

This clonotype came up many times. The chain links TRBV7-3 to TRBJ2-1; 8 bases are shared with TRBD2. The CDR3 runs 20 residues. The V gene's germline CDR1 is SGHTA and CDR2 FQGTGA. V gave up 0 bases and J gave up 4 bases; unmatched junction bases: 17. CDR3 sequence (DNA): TGTGCCAGCAGCTTAACTGTCCTAGCGGGTTCGTCCCTCCCTTACAATGAGCAGTTCTTC. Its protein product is CASSLTVLAGSSLPYNEQFF. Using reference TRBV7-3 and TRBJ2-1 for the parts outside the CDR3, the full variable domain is GAGVSQTPSNKVTEKGKYVELRCDPISGHTALYWYRQSLGQGPEFLIYFQGTGAADDSGLPNDRFFAVRPEGSVSTLKIQRTERGDSAVYLCASSLTVLAGSSLPYNEQFFGPGTRLTVL.

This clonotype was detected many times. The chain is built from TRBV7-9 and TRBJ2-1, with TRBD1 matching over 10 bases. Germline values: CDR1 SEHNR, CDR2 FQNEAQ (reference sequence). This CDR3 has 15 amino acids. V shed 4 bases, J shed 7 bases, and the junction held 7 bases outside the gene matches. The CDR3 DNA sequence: TGTGCCAGCAGCTGGAGGGGACAGGGGACGAATGAGCAGTTCTTC. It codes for CASSWRGQGTNEQFF.

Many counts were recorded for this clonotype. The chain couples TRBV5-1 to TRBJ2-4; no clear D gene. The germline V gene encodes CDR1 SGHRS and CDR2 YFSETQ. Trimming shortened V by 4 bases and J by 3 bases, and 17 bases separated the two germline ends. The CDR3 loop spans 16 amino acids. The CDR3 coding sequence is TGCGCCAGCAGCGCCCTGTTTCCTATGGACAAAAACATTCAGTACTTC. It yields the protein CASSALFPMDKNIQYF.

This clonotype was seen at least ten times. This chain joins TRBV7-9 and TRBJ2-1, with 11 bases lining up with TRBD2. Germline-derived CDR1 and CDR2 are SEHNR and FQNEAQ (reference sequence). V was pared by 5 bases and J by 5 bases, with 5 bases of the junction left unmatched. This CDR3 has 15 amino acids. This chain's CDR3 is CASSQTSGRNNEQFF. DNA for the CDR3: TGTGCCAGCAGCCAAACTAGCGGGAGAAACAATGAGCAGTTCTTC. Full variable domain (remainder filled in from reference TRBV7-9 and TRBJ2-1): DTGVSQNPRHKITKRGQNVTFRCDPISEHNRLYWYRQTLGQGPEFLTYFQNEAQLEKSRLLSDRFSAERPKGSFSTLEIQRTEQGDSAMYLCASSQTSGRNNEQFFGPGTRLTVL.

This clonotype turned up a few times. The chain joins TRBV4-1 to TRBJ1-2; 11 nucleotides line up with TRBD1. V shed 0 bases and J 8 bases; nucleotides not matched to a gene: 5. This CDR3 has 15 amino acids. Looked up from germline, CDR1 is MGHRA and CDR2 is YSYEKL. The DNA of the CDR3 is TGCGCCAGCAGCCAAGAGGACAGGGGGCTAGAGGGCTACACCTTC. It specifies CASSQEDRGLEGYTF.

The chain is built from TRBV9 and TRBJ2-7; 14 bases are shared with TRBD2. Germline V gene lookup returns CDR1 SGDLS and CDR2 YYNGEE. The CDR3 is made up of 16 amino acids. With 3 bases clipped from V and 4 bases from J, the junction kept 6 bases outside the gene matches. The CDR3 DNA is TGTGCCAGCAGCGCGTCGGGACTAGCGGGAGCTTACGAGCAGTACTTC. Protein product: CASSASGLAGAYEQYF.

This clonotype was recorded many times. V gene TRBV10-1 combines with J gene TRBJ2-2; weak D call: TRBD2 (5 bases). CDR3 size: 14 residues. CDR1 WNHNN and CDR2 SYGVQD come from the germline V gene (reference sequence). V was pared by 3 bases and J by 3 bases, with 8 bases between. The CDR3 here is CASSDSGDTGELFF. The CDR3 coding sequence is TGCGCCAGCAGTGACAGCGGAGACACCGGGGAGCTGTTTTTT.

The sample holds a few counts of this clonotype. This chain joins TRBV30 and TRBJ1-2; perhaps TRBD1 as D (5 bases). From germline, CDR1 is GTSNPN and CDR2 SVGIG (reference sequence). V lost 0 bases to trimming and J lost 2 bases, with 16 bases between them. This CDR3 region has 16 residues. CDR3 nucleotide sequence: TGTGCCTGGAGTGTACGGGCAGGGAGTACAAACTATGGCTACACCTTC. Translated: CAWSVRAGSTNYGYTF.

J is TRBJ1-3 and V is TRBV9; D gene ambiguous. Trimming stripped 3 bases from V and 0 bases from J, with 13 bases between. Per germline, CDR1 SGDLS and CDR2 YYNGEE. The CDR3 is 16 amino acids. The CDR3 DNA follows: TGTGCCAGCAGCGCAGAGCCTACGGGCTCTGGAAACACCATATATTTT. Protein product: CASSAEPTGSGNTIYF.